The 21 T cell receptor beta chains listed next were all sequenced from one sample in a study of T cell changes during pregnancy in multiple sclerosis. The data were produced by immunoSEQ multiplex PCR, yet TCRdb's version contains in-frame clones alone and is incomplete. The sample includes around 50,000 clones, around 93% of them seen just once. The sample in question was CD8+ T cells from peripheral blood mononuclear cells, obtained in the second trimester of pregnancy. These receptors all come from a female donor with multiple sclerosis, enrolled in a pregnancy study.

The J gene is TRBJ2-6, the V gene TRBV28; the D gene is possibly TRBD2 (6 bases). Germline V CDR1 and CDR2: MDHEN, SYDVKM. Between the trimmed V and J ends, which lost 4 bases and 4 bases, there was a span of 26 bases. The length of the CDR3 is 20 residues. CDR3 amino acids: CASSSVRGTAENEGANVLTF. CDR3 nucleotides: TGTGCCAGCAGTTCTGTTCGCGGGACCGCCGAAAATGAGGGGGCCAACGTCCTGACTTTC.

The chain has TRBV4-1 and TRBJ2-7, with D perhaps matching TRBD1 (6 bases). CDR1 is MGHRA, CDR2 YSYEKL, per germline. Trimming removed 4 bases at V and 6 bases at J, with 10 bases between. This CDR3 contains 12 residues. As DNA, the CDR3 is TGCGCCAGCAGCCCGACAGGCTCCGAGCAGTACTTC. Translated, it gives CASSPTGSEQYF.

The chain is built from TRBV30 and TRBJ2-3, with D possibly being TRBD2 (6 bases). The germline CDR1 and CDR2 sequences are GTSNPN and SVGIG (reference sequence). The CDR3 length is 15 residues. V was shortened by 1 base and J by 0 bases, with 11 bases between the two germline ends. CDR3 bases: TGTGCCTGGAGTGCTGGGACTGTTAGCACAGATACGCAGTATTTT. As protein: CAWSAGTVSTDTQYF.

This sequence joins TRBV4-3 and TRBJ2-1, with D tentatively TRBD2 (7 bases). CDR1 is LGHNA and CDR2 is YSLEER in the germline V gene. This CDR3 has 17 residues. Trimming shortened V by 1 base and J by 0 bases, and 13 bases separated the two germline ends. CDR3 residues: CASSQGGRGSSYNEQFF. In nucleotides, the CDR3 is TGCGCCAGCAGCCAAGGGGGGCGGGGGAGCTCCTACAATGAGCAGTTCTTC.

The CDR3 nucleotides read TGCGCCAGCAGTCACGGAGGGAGCTCCTACAATGAGCAGTTCTTC. This encodes CASSHGGSSYNEQFF. V is TRBV4-1 and J is TRBJ2-1; possibly TRBD2 for D (6 bases). The CDR3 is 15 amino acids. V lost 6 bases, J lost 0 bases, and 12 bases lay in between. Germline CDR1 and CDR2: MGHRA and YSYEKL.

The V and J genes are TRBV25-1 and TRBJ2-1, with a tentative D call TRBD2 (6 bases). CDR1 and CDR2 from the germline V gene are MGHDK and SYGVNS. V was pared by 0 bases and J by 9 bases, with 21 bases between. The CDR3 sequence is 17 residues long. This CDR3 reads CASSEYPNGGFAIEQFF. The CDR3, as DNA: TGTGCCAGCAGTGAATATCCGAATGGAGGGTTTGCAATTGAGCAGTTCTTC.

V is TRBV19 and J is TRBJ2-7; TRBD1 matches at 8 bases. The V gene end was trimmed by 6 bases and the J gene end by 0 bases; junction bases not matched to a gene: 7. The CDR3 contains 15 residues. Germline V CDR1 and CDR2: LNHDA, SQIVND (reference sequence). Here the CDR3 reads CASSPGQGSSYEQYF. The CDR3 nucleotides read TGTGCCAGTAGCCCCGGACAGGGAAGCTCCTACGAGCAGTACTTC.

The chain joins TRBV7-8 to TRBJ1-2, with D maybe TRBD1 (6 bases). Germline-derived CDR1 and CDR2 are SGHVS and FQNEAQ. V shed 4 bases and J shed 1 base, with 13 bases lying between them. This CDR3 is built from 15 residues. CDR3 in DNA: TGTGCCAGCAGCTCGACCGGGACACATAACTATGGCTACACCTTC. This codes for CASSSTGTHNYGYTF.

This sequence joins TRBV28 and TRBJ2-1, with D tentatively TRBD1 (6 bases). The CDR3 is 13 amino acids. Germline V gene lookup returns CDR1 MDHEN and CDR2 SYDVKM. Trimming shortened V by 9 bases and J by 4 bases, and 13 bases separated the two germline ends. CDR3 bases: TGTGCCAGTGCCGGGACACATTACAATGAGCAGTTCTTC. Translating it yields CASAGTHYNEQFF.

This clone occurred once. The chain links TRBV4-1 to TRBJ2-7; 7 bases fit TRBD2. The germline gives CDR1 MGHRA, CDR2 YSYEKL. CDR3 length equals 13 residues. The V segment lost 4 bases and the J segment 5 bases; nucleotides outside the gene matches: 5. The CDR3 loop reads CASSLGTTDEQYF. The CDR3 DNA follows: TGCGCCAGCAGCCTAGGGACTACGGACGAGCAGTACTTC.

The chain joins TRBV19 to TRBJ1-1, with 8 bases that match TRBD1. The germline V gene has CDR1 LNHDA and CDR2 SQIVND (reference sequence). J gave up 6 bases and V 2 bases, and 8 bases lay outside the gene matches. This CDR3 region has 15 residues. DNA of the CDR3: TGTGCCAGTAGTATAAGCCAGGGGGCAGGGGCTGAAGCTTTCTTT. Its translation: CASSISQGAGAEAFF.

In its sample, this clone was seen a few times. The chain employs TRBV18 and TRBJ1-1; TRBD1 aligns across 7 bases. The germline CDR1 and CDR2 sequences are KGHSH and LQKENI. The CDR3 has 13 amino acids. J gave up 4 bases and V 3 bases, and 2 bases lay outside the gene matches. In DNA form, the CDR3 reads TGTGCCAGCTCACCGCAGGGGGGCACTGAAGCTTTCTTT. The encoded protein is CASSPQGGTEAFF.

Here the CDR3 reads CASSGTSGGPGELFF. The CDR3 DNA reads TGTGCCAGCAGCGGGACTAGCGGGGGTCCCGGGGAGCTGTTTTTT. The chain carries TRBV25-1 and TRBJ2-2; 14 bases line up with TRBD2. The V segment lost 6 bases and the J segment 6 bases; nucleotides outside the gene matches: 3. Germline CDR1 MGHDK, CDR2 SYGVNS. This CDR3 is 15 amino acids long.

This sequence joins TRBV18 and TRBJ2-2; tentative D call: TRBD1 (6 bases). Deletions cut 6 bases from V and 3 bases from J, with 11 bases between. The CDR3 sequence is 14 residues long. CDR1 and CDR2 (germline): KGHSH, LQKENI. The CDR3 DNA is TGTGCCAGCTCTAAGGACAGATACACCGGGGAGCTGTTTTTT. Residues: CASSKDRYTGELFF.

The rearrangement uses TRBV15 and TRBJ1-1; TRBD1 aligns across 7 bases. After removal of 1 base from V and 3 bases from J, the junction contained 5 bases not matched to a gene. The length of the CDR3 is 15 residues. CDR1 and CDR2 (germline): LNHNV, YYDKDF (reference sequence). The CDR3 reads CATSRALDRDTEAFF. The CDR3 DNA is TGTGCCACCAGCAGAGCCCTCGACAGGGACACTGAAGCTTTCTTT.

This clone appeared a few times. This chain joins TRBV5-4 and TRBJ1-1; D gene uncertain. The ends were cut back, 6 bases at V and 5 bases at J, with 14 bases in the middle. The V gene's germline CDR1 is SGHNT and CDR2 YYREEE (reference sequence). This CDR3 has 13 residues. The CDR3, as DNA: TGTGCCAGCAAATTCACGGAGGGAACTGAAGCTTTCTTT. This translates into CASKFTEGTEAFF.

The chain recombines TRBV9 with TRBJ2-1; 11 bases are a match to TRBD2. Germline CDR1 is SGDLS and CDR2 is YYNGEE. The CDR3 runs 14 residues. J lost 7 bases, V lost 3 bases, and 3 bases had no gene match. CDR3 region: CASSETSGMNEQFF. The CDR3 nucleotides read TGTGCCAGCAGCGAGACTAGCGGGATGAATGAGCAGTTCTTC. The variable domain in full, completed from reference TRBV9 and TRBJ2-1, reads DSGVTQTPKHLITATGQRVTLRCSPRSGDLSVYWYQQSLDQGLQFLIQYYNGEERAKGNILERFSAQQFPDLHSELNLSSLELGDSALYFCASSETSGMNEQFFGPGTRLTVL.

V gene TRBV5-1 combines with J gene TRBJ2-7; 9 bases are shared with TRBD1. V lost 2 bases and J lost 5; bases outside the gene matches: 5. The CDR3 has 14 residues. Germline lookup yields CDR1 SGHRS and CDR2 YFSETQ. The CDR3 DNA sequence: TGCGCCAGCAGCTTCTGGGACAGGGTAAACGAGCAGTACTTC. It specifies CASSFWDRVNEQYF.

The CDR3 DNA is TGTGCCTGGAATGGGGGGTGGACTGAAGCTTTCTTT. Protein product: CAWNGGWTEAFF. The J gene is TRBJ1-1, the V gene TRBV30; a possible D gene is TRBD1 (5 bases). CDR3 size: 12 residues. The ends were cut back, 4 bases at V and 5 bases at J, with 11 bases in the middle. Germline V gene data show CDR1 as GTSNPN and CDR2 as SVGIG (reference sequence).

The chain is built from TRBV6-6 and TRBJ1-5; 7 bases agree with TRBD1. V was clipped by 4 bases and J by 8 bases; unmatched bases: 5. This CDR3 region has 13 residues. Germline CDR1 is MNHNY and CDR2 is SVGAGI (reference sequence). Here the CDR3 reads CASSSQGIEPQHF. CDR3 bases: TGTGCCAGCAGTTCACAGGGGATTGAGCCCCAGCATTTT.

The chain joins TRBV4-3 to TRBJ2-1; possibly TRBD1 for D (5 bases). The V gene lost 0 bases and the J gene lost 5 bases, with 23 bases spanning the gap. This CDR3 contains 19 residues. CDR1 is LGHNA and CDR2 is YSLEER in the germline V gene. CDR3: CASSQEDGTGGSRDNEQFF. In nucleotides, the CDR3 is TGCGCCAGCAGCCAAGAGGATGGAACAGGTGGTTCACGCGACAATGAGCAGTTCTTC.